This T cell receptor (beta chain) was identified in a study of CD8 T cells in ankylosing spondylitis. MiXCR, run by TCRdb on the 5' RACE reads, gives a single entry per CDR3 protein. In the table there are some 700,000 distinct CDR3 sequences, around 19% of which are singletons. This clonotype was found a few times. The antigen remains undetermined. The CDR3 consists of 13 residues. Trimming pared 5 bases from V and 10 bases from J, leaving 15 bases between. The study, taken as a whole, reports: Disease-linked clones reportedly concentrated significantly in matched ankylosing spondylitis synovial fluid. Seven to nine highly homologous variants made up a TCR beta motif, and this motif appeared characteristic of ankylosing spondylitis blood. Disease-linked clones were found to be CD8+ and relatively rare in peripheral blood.

The origin of this receptor is a male donor with ankylosing spondylitis. The sequencing sample was made of blood, either unsorted or a sorted T cell fraction (not recorded which). The rearrangement uses TRBV12-3 or TRBV12-4 and TRBJ2-1; no clear D. CDR3 sequence reads: CASSLGSYGEQFF. The CDR3 DNA reads TGTGCCAGCAGTCTCGGGTCCTACGGGGAGCAGTTCTTC.